This TCR beta chain was profiled in a study of cytomegalovirus exposure and HLA in healthy donors. The CDR3 is made up of 14 amino acids. Findings and caveats of the study: Presence/absence analyses took donor sequencing depth as roughly uniform. Some V segments, TRBV6-2 and TRBV6-3 among them, were indistinguishable and were therefore excluded.

The PCR contained 60 Vbeta and 13 Jbeta primers. Some clones are missing from TCRdb's copy, which holds only in-frame ones; the method was immunoSEQ multiplex PCR. Here the sample spans about 130,000 clones, roughly 84% being singletons. Healthy donors of bone marrow made up the group. Notes on this clone: The antigen is undetermined.

The sequencing input was PBMCs. The chain uses TRBV21-1 and TRBJ1-2. TRBV21-1 is listed as a pseudogene. This receptor was taken from a boy under 18 in good health and CMV-seronegative. The CDR3 DNA sequence: TGTGCCAGCAGCAAAATAAAAACGGACTATGGCTACACCTTC. Residues: CASSKIKTDYGYTF.